The 28 T cell receptor beta chains below all came from one sample that was sequenced in a study of T-cell reconstitution after alpha-beta-depleted transplantation in children. For TCRbeta, the library was prepared with unique molecular identifiers. One entry per CDR3 protein, called by TCRdb with MiXCR from the PCR reads. The data hold 300,000 or so distinct CDR3 sequences, with roughly 21% observed a single time. This specimen was PBMCs, mostly from graft donor cells, taken 180 days after TCRalphabeta/CD19-depleted stem cell transplant. All receptors come from a male patient aged 5 to 17 who had a stem cell transplant for acute lymphoblastic leukemia, so the T cells may come from the graft donor.

The chain links TRBV6-5 to TRBJ2-5; 12 bases fit TRBD2. Germline V lookup: CDR1 MNHEY, CDR2 SVGAGI. The CDR3 has 16 amino acids. V dropped 4 bases and J dropped 5; count of bases not matched to a gene: 8. Here the CDR3 reads CASSSPWTSGMETQYF. The CDR3 DNA is TGTGCCAGCAGTTCCCCGTGGACTAGCGGGATGGAGACCCAGTACTTC.

The V gene is TRBV6-1, the J gene TRBJ1-2; 10 bases line up with TRBD1. Trimming removed 2 bases from V and 5 bases from J; junction bases left unmatched: 5. CDR3 length: 15 amino acids. Germline-derived CDR1 and CDR2 are MNHNS and SASEGT. The CDR3 spells CASSERQGANYGYTF. The CDR3 DNA reads TGTGCCAGCAGTGAACGACAGGGGGCCAATTATGGCTACACCTTC.

This clonotype was observed a handful of times. V usage is TRBV24-1 and J usage is TRBJ2-2; TRBD1 or TRBD2 may be the D gene (5 bases each). Germline V CDR1 and CDR2: KGHDR, SFDVKD. Trimming left V 3 bases short and J 1 base short, with 11 bases between. The CDR3 sequence is 16 residues long. Written as DNA, the CDR3 is TGTGCCACCAGTGATCCGGGACCTGGGAACACCGGGGAGCTGTTTTTT. It specifies CATSDPGPGNTGELFF.

V gene TRBV5-1 combines with J gene TRBJ1-2; a possible D gene is TRBD1 (6 bases). V lost 0 bases, J lost 1 base, and 7 bases lay in between. Germline lookup yields CDR1 SGHRS and CDR2 YFSETQ. This CDR3 is 14 amino acids long. This chain's CDR3 is CASSLGQVNYGYTF. CDR3 nucleotides: TGCGCCAGCAGCTTGGGACAGGTTAACTATGGCTACACCTTC.

The chain joins TRBV27 to TRBJ2-7; weak D call: TRBD2 (6 bases). With 4 bases removed from V and 2 bases from J, the gap between germline ends came to 15 bases. The germline CDR1 and CDR2 sequences are MNHEY and SMNVEV (reference sequence). The CDR3 runs to 15 residues. CDR3 DNA: TGTGCCAGCAGTTCTGGAGGGCAGAGACCCTACGAGCAGTACTTC. Translation: CASSSGGQRPYEQYF.

The chain combines TRBV5-1 with TRBJ2-1, with 10 bases aligning to TRBD2. The CDR3 is made up of 15 amino acids. Germline V gene data show CDR1 as SGHRS and CDR2 as YFSETQ. The junction had 7 bases not matched to a gene; V was cut back by 4 bases and J by 6 bases. CDR3 sequence (DNA): TGCGCCAGCAGCCAGGTCGCTAGCGGGAGCAATGAGCAGTTCTTC. Translated, it gives CASSQVASGSNEQFF.

The chain couples TRBV7-6 to TRBJ2-1; maybe TRBD1 (6 bases). The V gene lost 1 base and the J gene lost 9 bases, with 10 bases spanning the gap. CDR1 and CDR2 from the germline V gene are SGHVS and FNYEAQ. The CDR3 is 13 amino acids. Here the CDR3 DNA reads TGTGCCAGCAGCTTAGAGGGGGTGGGTGAGCAGTTCTTC. Its translation: CASSLEGVGEQFF.

The V and J genes are TRBV10-3 and TRBJ2-7; a possible D gene is TRBD2 (5 bases). This CDR3 comprises 14 residues. From germline, CDR1 is ENHRY and CDR2 SYGVKD. Trimming cost V 3 bases and J 3 bases, with 12 bases left between them. The CDR3 DNA reads TGTGCCATCAGTGAAATTGACTATAGCTACGAGCAGTACTTC. Amino acid sequence: CAISEIDYSYEQYF.

V gene TRBV4-2 combines with J gene TRBJ2-3; 12 bases align to TRBD2. Germline-derived CDR1 and CDR2 are LGHNA and YNFKEQ. V dropped 4 bases and J dropped 5; count of bases not matched to a gene: 19. The CDR3 spans 20 residues. CDR3 loop: CASSRVELAGGRSIGDTQYF. The CDR3 region has the DNA TGTGCCAGCAGCCGAGTGGAACTAGCGGGAGGTCGTTCGATCGGAGATACGCAGTATTTT.

This clonotype turned up a few times. The genes are TRBV7-8 and TRBJ2-1, with 7 bases lining up with TRBD2. The germline V gene has CDR1 SGHVS and CDR2 FQNEAQ. The CDR3 length is 12 residues. V lost 3 bases, J lost 8 bases, and 1 base stayed unmatched. The CDR3 region has the DNA TGTGCCAGCAGCTTTGGGGGGGATGAGCAGTTCTTC. It encodes CASSFGGDEQFF. Full variable domain (remainder filled in from reference TRBV7-8 and TRBJ2-1): GAGVSQSPRYKVAKRGQDVALRCDPISGHVSLFWYQQALGQGPEFLTYFQNEAQLDKSGLPSDRFFAERPEGSVSTLKIQRTQQEDSAVYLCASSFGGDEQFFGPGTRLTVL.

This chain links TRBV10-3 with TRBJ2-5, with 12 bases lining up with TRBD1. From germline, CDR1 is ENHRY and CDR2 SYGVKD. The CDR3 consists of 17 residues. Unmatched junction bases numbered 9, after V lost 2 bases and J lost 5 bases. CDR3 sequence reads: CAISEGTGGAYRETQYF. CDR3 nucleotides: TGTGCCATCAGTGAGGGGACAGGGGGCGCATATCGGGAGACCCAGTACTTC.

This clonotype turned up a few times. This rearrangement joins TRBV5-6 to TRBJ2-2; 10 bases line up with TRBD2. The CDR3 is 19 amino acids. Looked up from germline, CDR1 is SGHDT and CDR2 is YYEEEE. V shed 2 bases, J shed 6 bases, and the junction held 16 bases outside the gene matches. CDR3 nucleotide sequence: TGTGCCAGCAGCTTCCGGCTAGCGGGAGACTTTGCCTTCTCCGGGGAGCTGTTTTTT. It translates to CASSFRLAGDFAFSGELFF.

The chain has TRBV19 and TRBJ1-1, with TRBD1 matching 7 bases. V gave up 6 bases and J gave up 4 bases; unmatched junction bases: 17. Germline V CDR1 and CDR2: LNHDA, SQIVND (reference sequence). This CDR3 region has 17 residues. The CDR3 DNA reads as TGTGCCAGTAGGACCTTGACAGGGAGCGTAGGTGGCACTGAAGCTTTCTTT. Encoded protein: CASRTLTGSVGGTEAFF.

This clonotype was counted between two and nine times. V usage is TRBV7-9 and J usage is TRBJ2-7; TRBD2 might be the D (6 bases). Germline V CDR1 and CDR2: SEHNR, FQNEAQ (reference sequence). This CDR3 has 14 amino acids. V was trimmed by 5 bases and J by 3 bases, leaving 14 bases between them. In nucleotides, the CDR3 is TGTGCCAGCAGCCCGGAGGGCCAGATCTACGAGCAGTACTTC. Encoded protein: CASSPEGQIYEQYF.

Ten or more counts support this clonotype. V gene TRBV12-3 or TRBV12-4 combines with J gene TRBJ2-5; D unresolved. The CDR3 sequence is 13 residues long. V lost 7 bases to trimming and J lost 2 bases, with 11 bases between them. The CDR3: CASTAWVQETQYF. In DNA form, the CDR3 reads TGTGCCAGCACTGCCTGGGTACAAGAGACCCAGTACTTC.

This chain connects TRBV4-1 to TRBJ2-4; D is undetermined. From germline, CDR1 is MGHRA and CDR2 YSYEKL. The CDR3 loop spans 15 amino acids. Trimming shortened V by 8 bases and J by 0 bases, and 14 bases separated the two germline ends. CDR3 nucleotide sequence: TGCGCCAGCCGCCCAATAGGCCTAGCCAAAAACATTCAGTACTTC. This codes for CASRPIGLAKNIQYF.

This clonotype was seen a handful of times. The rearrangement links TRBV20-1 to TRBJ2-3, with 9 bases aligning to TRBD1. J lost 2 bases, V lost 1 base, and 4 bases had no gene match. Per germline, CDR1 DFQATT and CDR2 SNEGSKA (reference sequence). This CDR3 contains 15 residues. CDR3 loop: CSARGDRENTDTQYF. The CDR3 nucleotides read TGCAGTGCTAGAGGGGACAGGGAGAACACAGATACGCAGTATTTT.

The chain uses TRBV7-9 and TRBJ2-7; TRBD1 matches 7 bases. Trimming cost V 4 bases and J 3 bases; bases outside gene matches: 9. This CDR3 is 15 amino acids long. In germline, CDR1 is SEHNR, CDR2 FQNEAQ (reference sequence). CDR3 residues: CASSWSPGTDYEQYF. CDR3 nucleotide sequence: TGTGCCAGCAGCTGGAGTCCGGGGACAGACTACGAGCAGTACTTC.

This clonotype was observed a handful of times. The V gene is TRBV7-2, the J gene TRBJ2-7; D not certain. Trimming pared 3 bases from V and 2 bases from J, leaving 14 bases between. The V gene's germline CDR1 is SGHTA and CDR2 FQGNSA. The CDR3 runs 15 residues. The CDR3 is CASSFWSTATYEQYF. CDR3 nucleotides: TGTGCCAGCAGCTTCTGGTCAACTGCAACCTACGAGCAGTACTTC.

V and J are TRBV5-1 and TRBJ2-1; D possibly uses TRBD1 or TRBD2 (6 bases each). The CDR3 contains 17 residues. Per the germline V gene, CDR1 is SGHRS and CDR2 is YFSETQ. The V gene lost 4 bases and the J gene lost 6 bases, with 23 bases spanning the gap. This chain's CDR3 is CASSLGGLRGLFNEQFF. The DNA of the CDR3 is TGCGCCAGCAGCCTGGGGGGACTCAGGGGCCTTTTCAATGAGCAGTTCTTC.

About this clonotype: A read error is possible here, since a much larger clone lies one base away. The chain employs TRBV5-5 and TRBJ2-1, with D uncertain. The CDR3 is 16 amino acids. Germline CDR1 reads SGHKS; CDR2 reads YYEKEE (reference sequence). CDR3 sequence: CTSSLVTGFSYNEQFF. DNA for the CDR3: TGTACCAGCAGCTTGGTGACGGGCTTCTCCTACAATGAGCAGTTCTTC.

In DNA, the CDR3 is TGCGCCAGCAGCTCCCAATCCTCCCGGGAGCAGTTCTTC. It is translated as CASSSQSSREQFF. J is TRBJ2-1 and V is TRBV4-1; D not resolved. V dropped 5 bases and J dropped 10 bases, with 15 bases sitting between them. The germline V gene encodes CDR1 MGHRA and CDR2 YSYEKL. The CDR3 is made up of 13 amino acids.

The chain couples TRBV25-1 to TRBJ2-5, with no clear D. This CDR3 comprises 14 residues. V lost 1 base and J lost 2, with 8 bases in between. Germline V gives CDR1 MGHDK, CDR2 SYGVNS. The CDR3 DNA reads TGTGCCAGCAGTGAATTGGGCAGACAAGAGACCCAGTACTTC. Residues: CASSELGRQETQYF. The variable domain in full, completed from reference TRBV25-1 and TRBJ2-5, reads EADIYQTPRYLVIGTGKKITLECSQTMGHDKMYWYQQDPGMELHLIHYSYGVNSTEKGDLSSESTVSRIRTEHFPLTLESARPSHTSQYLCASSELGRQETQYFGPGTRLLVL.

This clonotype was found once. The CDR3 DNA reads TGTGCCAGCAGCCAGGGGACAGCCGGGCTGAACTTACGGGAGACCCAGTACTTC. This sequence encodes CASSQGTAGLNLRETQYF. The chain is built from TRBV3-1 and TRBJ2-5; 7 nucleotides match TRBD1. There are 18 residues in the CDR3. The germline gives CDR1 LGHDT, CDR2 YNNKEL (reference sequence). V was pared by 3 bases and J by 5 bases, with 18 bases of the junction left unmatched.

This clonotype was counted at least ten times. The V and J genes are TRBV5-1 and TRBJ2-7, with 7 positions matching TRBD2. The CDR3 is 13 residues long. From germline, CDR1 is SGHRS and CDR2 YFSETQ. V lost 5 bases, J lost 0 bases, and 2 bases stayed unmatched. The CDR3 DNA is TGCGCCAGCAGAGGGACTAACTCCTACGAGCAGTACTTC. Translation gives CASRGTNSYEQYF.

J is TRBJ2-1 and V is TRBV27, with 8 bases fitting TRBD2. Germline assignment: CDR1 MNHEY and CDR2 SMNVEV (reference sequence). Germline trimming cut 2 bases from V and 8 bases from J; bases unmatched to any gene: 11. This CDR3 contains 16 residues. This chain's CDR3 is CASSLRGGRIRDEQFF. As DNA, the CDR3 is TGTGCCAGCAGTTTAAGAGGCGGGAGGATAAGGGATGAGCAGTTCTTC.

This clonotype was seen more than once but under ten times. The CDR3 DNA reads TGTGCCAGCAGCCCTAAAGGCAGCATGAACACTGAAGCTTTCTTT. It specifies CASSPKGSMNTEAFF. The chain links TRBV7-8 to TRBJ1-1; no definite D call. The CDR3 totals 15 residues. From germline, CDR1 is SGHVS and CDR2 FQNEAQ. V lost 5 bases, J lost 0 bases, and 13 bases lay in between.

This chain joins TRBV11-1 and TRBJ1-1, with D maybe TRBD1 (5 bases). V was trimmed by 5 bases and J by 0 bases, leaving 19 bases between them. Germline V CDR1 and CDR2: SGHAT, FQDESV (reference sequence). The CDR3 covers 17 residues. CDR3 region: CASSPGGREGLNTEAFF. The CDR3 bases are TGTGCCAGCAGCCCGGGTGGCAGGGAGGGACTGAACACTGAAGCTTTCTTT.